This T cell receptor beta chain was identified in a study of T cell repertoires in cytomegalovirus infection. Study context: Signatures in public TCR beta sequences pointed to both CMV infection and matching HLA type.

A single record per CDR3 protein comes from TCRdb applying MiXCR to the reads. The table includes roughly 730,000 distinct CDR3 sequences, 33% detected once. V was shortened by 3 bases and J by 0 bases, with 18 bases between the two germline ends. The CDR3 has 17 residues. CDR1 is DFQATT and CDR2 is SNEGSKA in the germline V gene (reference sequence). Notes on this clonotype: Its antigen is currently unknown.

General study points: The ex vivo response showed dominance by HLA-C-restricted CMV-specific TCR beta clonotypes. Adding up the frequency of public TCR beta families identified people who carried CMV plus the relevant HLA.

The source was cultured PBMCs, collected from culture after CMV antigen stimulation. This TCR came from a human donor in good health (CMV status not recorded). Some clones in this sample may be carry-over from other donors' samples. This chain links TRBV20-1 with TRBJ2-1, with D unclear. The CDR3 reads CSASAVPNSYSYNEQFF. For the CDR3, the DNA is TGCAGTGCTAGCGCTGTACCCAACTCGTACTCCTACAATGAGCAGTTCTTC.